Listed here is a single TCR beta chain. Trimming stripped 2 bases from V and 4 bases from J, with 8 bases between. The CDR3 covers 13 residues. Germline V CDR1 and CDR2: MDHEN, SYDVKM. The sample originates from a study of immune evolution from preneoplasia to lung adenocarcinoma. This table comes from immunoSEQ multiplex PCR, and its TCRdb copy is limited to in-frame clones, with some not included. The data show more than 15,000 clones, with 65% to 90% seen just once and approximately 2.8% held by the top ten. This TCR was sampled from a person aged 65-85 years with invasive lung adenocarcinoma. Sequencing used FFPE invasive lung adenocarcinoma tissue. The chain uses TRBV28 and TRBJ1-2; perhaps TRBD1 as D (6 bases). CDR3 nucleotide sequence: TGTGCCAGCAGTTTAGAACAGGGCTATGGCTACACCTTC. As protein: CASSLEQGYGYTF.